This entry lists 18 T cell receptor beta chains sequenced from one sample in a study of CD8 T cells in Susac syndrome. It was with random hexamers that roughly 0.5 to 1 ug RNA was reverse transcribed. MiXCR, applied by TCRdb to the immunoSEQ multiplex PCR reads, yields one record per CDR3 protein. In the table there are around 170,000 distinct CDR3 sequences, 85% to 95% of which are singletons. The source material was CD8+ T cells from PBMCs. Receptors originate from a human donor with Susac syndrome.

This chain links TRBV4-2 with TRBJ2-2; D unclear. The V gene's germline CDR1 is LGHNA and CDR2 YNFKEQ. V lost 4 bases, J lost 2 bases, and 11 bases lay in between. This CDR3 is 15 amino acids long. Here the CDR3 DNA reads TGTGCCAGCAGCCGAGTGCAGGAAAACACCGGGGAGCTGTTTTTT. It yields the protein CASSRVQENTGELFF.

The chain joins TRBV2 to TRBJ1-1; D is possibly TRBD1 (6 bases). This CDR3 spans 14 amino acids. Germline V CDR1 and CDR2: SNHLY, FYNNEI. The V gene lost 3 bases and the J gene lost 6 bases, with 14 bases spanning the gap. The CDR3 reads CASSDWGAIPEAFF. In DNA, the CDR3 is TGTGCCAGCAGTGACTGGGGGGCAATTCCTGAAGCTTTCTTT. Complete variable domain (other parts from reference TRBV2 and TRBJ1-1): EPEVTQTPSHQVTQMGQEVILRCVPISNHLYFYWYRQILGQKVEFLVSFYNNEISEKSEIFDDQFSVERPDGSNFTLKIRSTKLEDSAMYFCASSDWGAIPEAFFGQGTRLTVV.

The chain employs TRBV11-2 and TRBJ1-1, with 7 nucleotides matching TRBD1. The germline CDR1 and CDR2 sequences are SGHAT and FQNNGV. The CDR3 sequence is 13 residues long. V shed 2 bases, J shed 7 bases, and the junction held 4 bases outside the gene matches. The CDR3 DNA sequence: TGTGCCAGCAGCTTACTTGCAGGGGGTGAAGCTTTCTTT. It codes for CASSLLAGGEAFF.

The chain carries TRBV30 and TRBJ1-1, with D possibly TRBD1 on 5 matching bases. With 3 bases removed from V and 0 bases from J, the gap between germline ends came to 23 bases. Germline lookup yields CDR1 GTSNPN and CDR2 SVGIG (reference sequence). CDR3 length equals 18 residues. Here the CDR3 reads CAWRGVTGPPPMNTEAFF. The DNA of the CDR3 is TGTGCCTGGAGAGGGGTAACAGGCCCACCACCTATGAACACTGAAGCTTTCTTT.

As DNA, the CDR3 is TGTGCCAGCAAGGGGCTGGGGATACTAGCCAAAAACATTCAGTACTTC. Amino acid sequence: CASKGLGILAKNIQYF. The rearrangement links TRBV27 to TRBJ2-4; D perhaps matches TRBD1 (5 bases). V was shortened by 7 bases and J by 0 bases, with 16 bases between the two germline ends. CDR1 and CDR2 (germline): MNHEY, SMNVEV (reference sequence). The CDR3 loop spans 16 amino acids.

V gene TRBV7-8 combines with J gene TRBJ2-7; 9 bases fit TRBD1. The CDR3 extends over 16 amino acids. Germline V gene data show CDR1 as SGHVS and CDR2 as FQNEAQ. V shed 5 bases, J shed 5 bases, and the junction held 13 bases outside the gene matches. CDR3 in amino acids: CASSVWLGQGFDEQYF. The CDR3 DNA is TGTGCCAGCAGCGTATGGTTGGGACAGGGATTTGACGAGCAGTACTTC.

This chain joins TRBV30 and TRBJ1-1, with 7 bases lining up with TRBD1. The CDR3 length is 17 residues. The J segment lost 8 bases and the V segment lost 0 bases, leaving 18 bases of the junction unmatched. Germline assignment: CDR1 GTSNPN and CDR2 SVGIG (reference sequence). The CDR3 loop is CAWSVPGADRPRGEAFF. CDR3 bases: TGTGCCTGGAGTGTACCCGGGGCGGACAGGCCCAGGGGGGAAGCTTTCTTT. The full variable domain, in which reference TRBV30 and TRBJ1-1 provide the parts outside the CDR3, is SQTIHQWPATLVQPVGSPLSLECTVEGTSNPNLYWYRQAAGRGLQLLFYSVGIGQISSEVPQNLSASRPQDRQFILSSKKLLLSDSGFYLCAWSVPGADRPRGEAFFGQGTRLTVV.

V usage is TRBV29-1 and J usage is TRBJ2-5; D perhaps matches TRBD2 (6 bases). Germline CDR1 is SQVTM and CDR2 is ANQGSEA. This CDR3 is built from 14 residues. Trimming took off 7 bases at V and 5 bases at J, with 20 bases between the two ends. As DNA, the CDR3 is TGCAGCGCCTTACAGCGGGCTCCTTCCGAGACCCAGTACTTC. Translating it yields CSALQRAPSETQYF.

The V gene is TRBV5-1, the J gene TRBJ1-1, with 9 nucleotides matching TRBD1. This CDR3 comprises 16 residues. Losses at the gene ends were 0 bases for V and 5 bases for J; bases not matched to a gene: 8. CDR1 is SGHRS, CDR2 YFSETQ, per germline. CDR3 DNA: TGCGCCAGCAGCTTGGAGACAGGGGGATCGGGAACTGAAGCTTTCTTT. Protein product: CASSLETGGSGTEAFF.

V gene TRBV12-3 or TRBV12-4 combines with J gene TRBJ1-4; D may be TRBD1 (6 bases). This CDR3 comprises 16 residues. V was trimmed by 0 bases and J by 3 bases, leaving 11 bases between them. The CDR3 nucleotides are TGTGCCAGCAGTTTAGCCGGACAGCTTCCTAATGAAAAACTGTTTTTT. This codes for CASSLAGQLPNEKLFF.

The V gene is TRBV12-3 or TRBV12-4, the J gene TRBJ2-1; possibly TRBD2 for D (6 bases). Trimming shortened V by 10 bases and J by 8 bases, and 21 bases separated the two germline ends. The CDR3 runs 14 residues. This CDR3 reads CATMPGLLLDEQFF. The CDR3 DNA is TGTGCCACAATGCCGGGACTTCTCTTGGATGAGCAGTTCTTC.

The CDR3 loop is CASSYPTSGGGSSYNEQFF. CDR3 nucleotide sequence: TGTGCCAGCAGTTACCCCACTAGCGGGGGGGGTAGCTCCTACAATGAGCAGTTCTTC. This chain uses TRBV6-5 with TRBJ2-1, with 13 bases matching TRBD2. V trimming: 2 bases; J trimming: 0 bases; junction bases outside the gene matches: 7. CDR1 is MNHEY, CDR2 SVGAGI, per germline. The CDR3 length is 19 residues.

The rearrangement joins TRBV5-4 to TRBJ1-5, with unresolved D. Trimming left V 2 bases short and J 5 bases short, with 11 bases between. Germline CDR1 reads SGHNT; CDR2 reads YYREEE (reference sequence). The length of the CDR3 is 14 residues. The CDR3 coding sequence is TGTGCCAGCAGCTTATGGGGTCGGGATCAGCCCCAGCATTTT. Amino acid sequence: CASSLWGRDQPQHF.

The sample holds one count of this clonotype. The chain recombines TRBV20-1 with TRBJ2-1, with D possibly TRBD2 on 5 matching bases. This CDR3 region has 13 residues. Germline-derived CDR1 and CDR2 are DFQATT and SNEGSKA (reference sequence). Trimming left V 3 bases short and J 8 bases short, with 14 bases between. CDR3 in DNA: TGCAGTGCTAGGGAACGGGATCGGTATGAGCAGTTCTTC. Encoded protein: CSARERDRYEQFF.

The J gene is TRBJ2-1, the V gene TRBV11-2, with 8 nucleotides matching TRBD2. CDR3 length: 16 residues. V shed 5 bases and J 5 bases; nucleotides not matched to a gene: 11. Germline V gene sequence: CDR1 SGHAT, CDR2 FQNNGV. The CDR3 bases are TGTGCCAGCAGCCCCACGGGGGGGCGTTCGGACAATGAGCAGTTCTTC. Protein product: CASSPTGGRSDNEQFF.

This chain connects TRBV12-3 or TRBV12-4 to TRBJ2-5, with 7 bases lining up with TRBD1. CDR3 length equals 13 residues. V was pared by 5 bases and J by 9 bases, with 9 bases of the junction left unmatched. The CDR3 reads CASSLGQVDSQYF. For the CDR3, the DNA is TGTGCCAGCAGTCTCGGACAGGTGGATTCCCAGTACTTC.

The chain carries TRBV25-1 and TRBJ1-5, with 8 bases that match TRBD1. In germline, CDR1 is MGHDK, CDR2 SYGVNS. The CDR3 has 14 amino acids. V lost 6 bases, J lost 5 bases, and 6 bases stayed unmatched. The CDR3 DNA is TGTGCCAGCAGCCCCGGACAGGGCCATCAGCCCCAGCATTTT. Its translation is CASSPGQGHQPQHF.

The genes are TRBV2 and TRBJ2-1, with 13 bases identical to TRBD2. Per the germline V gene, CDR1 is SNHLY and CDR2 is FYNNEI. V gave up 10 bases and J gave up 7 bases; unmatched junction bases: 10. This CDR3 contains 15 residues. CDR3 sequence reads: CAKGTSGDIRNEQFF. Here the CDR3 DNA reads TGTGCCAAGGGGACTAGCGGGGACATACGAAATGAGCAGTTCTTC.